This record looks at one T cell receptor beta chain sequence and its context. What it recognizes is unknown. These data are taken from a study of OX40 agonist ivuxolimab in advanced cancers. In the study overall: Males comprised around 80% of the group, whose mean age was approximately 60 years (range roughly 23 to 80). Broader study findings: Antigen specificity of clonally expanded peripheral T cells was not established. Researchers report that CD8+ T cells had, on average, more expanded clones than CD4+.

Exclusion applied to patients with autoimmune disease history or systemic immunosuppression. Generated by immunoSEQ multiplex PCR, the TCRdb table keeps only in-frame clones and is missing some. The sample has about 88,000 clones; more than 70% are singletons. Germline CDR1 is SEHNR and CDR2 is FQNEAQ (reference sequence). The ends lost 5 bases at V and 7 bases at J; junction bases unmatched: 10. CDR3 size: 15 residues. The receptor comes from an adult with an advanced solid tumor such as melanoma, head and neck, liver or kidney cancer. The sequenced sample was CD4+ or CD8+ T cells sorted from blood, obtained in a trial of the OX40 agonist ivuxolimab. This rearrangement joins TRBV7-9 to TRBJ2-1, with 8 positions matching TRBD2. In DNA, the CDR3 is TGTGCCAGCAGCCAGGTGGTAGCGGGGATAAATGAGCAGTTCTTC. It translates to CASSQVVAGINEQFF.